The TCR beta chain under discussion was sequenced for a study of blood T cell repertoires in COVID-19. As for the study in general: Spain, Italy and the United States supplied samples that represented acute and convalescent COVID-19.

Seattle's cohort entered during active infection and was followed longitudinally. Methods used by the authors: Estimated nucleated cell counts came from reference gene primer amplification. TCRdb keeps only in-frame clones here, not all; method: immunoSEQ multiplex PCR. That table gives V, J and clone size, and the DNA gave D and trimming. The sample holds about 200,000 clones, roughly 92% seen once. CDR1 is SGDLS, CDR2 YYNGEE, per germline. The CDR3 has 15 residues. Trimming shortened V by 0 bases and J by 0 bases, and 9 bases separated the two germline ends. Material for sequencing was peripheral blood. The TCR originated in a man aged 25 to 45 with COVID-19, enrolled during active disease. This sequence joins TRBV9 and TRBJ1-1; possibly TRBD1 for D (6 bases). CDR3 in DNA: TGTGCCAGCAGCGTAGGAGGGGGAATGAACACTGAAGCTTTCTTT. Its translation is CASSVGGGMNTEAFF. Complete variable domain (other parts from reference TRBV9 and TRBJ1-1): DSGVTQTPKHLITATGQRVTLRCSPRSGDLSVYWYQQSLDQGLQFLIQYYNGEERAKGNILERFSAQQFPDLHSELNLSSLELGDSALYFCASSVGGGMNTEAFFGQGTRLTVV.